This TCR beta chain was recorded in a study of blood T cell repertoires in COVID-19. For the study at large: Sources were T cells, B-cell-depleted T cells, or PBMCs; the material itself was cDNA or gDNA.

Per the original data handling: Nucleated cell counts were estimated from reference gene primer amplification. Sequencing was performed with immunoSEQ multiplex PCR; in TCRdb, only in-frame clones are kept and a portion is missing. The V and J calls and clone size were taken over from that table, and D and trimming were inferred from the DNA. The sample lists about 86,000 clones; around four fifths were seen once. The V and J ends lost 0 bases and 1 base respectively, with 10 bases between them. CDR3 length: 16 residues. Germline values: CDR1 LNHNV, CDR2 YYDKDF (reference sequence). The V and J genes are TRBV15 and TRBJ1-3; D call uncertain. The source material was peripheral blood. The sequence came from a woman older than 75 with active or convalescent COVID-19. In nucleotides, the CDR3 is TGTGCCACCAGCAGAGAGTTCAGGAAATCTGGAAACACCATATATTTT. Translation: CATSREFRKSGNTIYF.